What follows is one T cell receptor (beta chain) and its context. In its sample, this clonotype was seen many times. Its specific antigen is unknown. Base qualities are not recorded, but no much larger clone differs from it by a single base. V lost 2 bases and J lost 5 bases; the stretch between them is 18 bases long. The CDR3 holds 16 amino acids from the cysteine to the phenylalanine. The retained sequence is limited to the CDR3, 48 bases, with the frame set at the first base. The germline V gene (reference sequence) supplies CDR1 PRHDT and CDR2 FYEKMQ. Receptor libraries were prepared by 5' RACE. Sequencing relied on a NextSeq 500. Unique molecular identifiers were attached to individual cDNA molecules in the TCR library protocol so that sequencing error and PCR bias could be corrected. Both TCR alpha and beta chains were sequenced, and tight co-correlation was observed between alpha and beta sequence abundances in each sample. For the original study's pipeline: V gene, J gene and CDR3 annotation of TCR sequences was performed with Decombinator V4. TCRs were defined as expanded if a significant change between any two time points was detected under a Poisson model with p below 0.0001. TCR abundances were normalised to the total number of TCRs sequenced per sample and expressed as counts per million. TRAV1-2 paired with TRAJ12, TRAJ20 or TRAJ33 defined MAIT TCRs, while TRAV10 paired with TRAJ18 defined iNKT TCRs. A search of VDJdb, accessed on 1 November 2021, was run for TCRs annotated to CMV, EBV and SARS-CoV-2, with TCRs annotated for multiple antigens excluded. Using fastp trimming at Q25 and MiXCR clonotype assembly, TCRdb reanalyzed the public sequencing data and kept in-frame beta chains. Each record represents a unique CDR3 protein, reported with the most common genes and DNA among its rows. The V and J calls come from TCRdb's annotation, not from the publication. The sample data list roughly 54,000 distinct CDR3 sequences, and approximately 5.6% of these were observed just once. Roughly 7% of the sample is taken by the ten largest.

These data belong to a study of early T cells in non-severe SARS-CoV-2 infection (dated by TCRdb to about 2021). In terms of the full investigation: Because TCR sequencing was done on bulk RNA from unsorted whole blood, the alpha and beta chains could not be paired.

What the authors observed across the whole study: VDJdb matching was skewed toward anti-spike CD8 responses and likely underestimated virus-specific expansions by missing private and CD4 specificities.

The study was a case-control design nested within a healthcare worker cohort in London, UK, with weekly nasopharyngeal swab PCR tests and blood sampling. Healthcare workers were recruited during the week of the UK lockdown, between 23 and 31 March 2020, and followed weekly for up to roughly 15 weeks. The rearranged chain carries TRBV13 and TRBJ2-5; the D assignment is uncertain and may be TRBD1 or TRBD2, with 5 bases supporting each. The clonotype comes from an adult who was a healthcare worker with PCR-confirmed SARS-CoV-2 infection or an uninfected control (not recorded which). The material sequenced was whole blood. Read as DNA, the sequence is TGTGCCAGCAGCTTACGGTCCCCGGGGCGCACGGAGACCCAGTACTTC. Translated, this gives CASSLRSPGRTETQYF.